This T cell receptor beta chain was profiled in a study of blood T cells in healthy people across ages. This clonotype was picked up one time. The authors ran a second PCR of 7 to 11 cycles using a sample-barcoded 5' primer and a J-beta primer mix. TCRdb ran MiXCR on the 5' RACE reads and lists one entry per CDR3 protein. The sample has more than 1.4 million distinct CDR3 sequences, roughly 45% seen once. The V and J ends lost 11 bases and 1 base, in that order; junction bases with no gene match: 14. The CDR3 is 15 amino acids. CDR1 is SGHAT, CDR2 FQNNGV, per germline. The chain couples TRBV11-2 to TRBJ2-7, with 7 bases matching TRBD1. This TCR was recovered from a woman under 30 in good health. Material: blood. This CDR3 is CASVPRAGGSYEQYF. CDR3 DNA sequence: TGTGCCTCAGTCCCCCGGGCAGGGGGTTCCTACGAGCAGTACTTC.